This T cell receptor beta chain stems from a study of human T cells and chemical hapten exposure. CDR3 size: 12 residues. Germline assignment: CDR1 SQVTM and CDR2 ANQGSEA. With 4 bases removed from V and 6 bases from J, the gap between germline ends came to 9 bases. TCRdb redid the calling of the RACE reads with MiXCR, one entry per CDR3 protein. The sample consists of some 94,000 distinct CDR3 sequences, 12% of them appearing once. Noted time point: patch test 1, 2 weeks after DPC sensitization. Treatment given: therapeutic diphenylcyclopropenone sensitization with weekly scalp DPC. The study enrolled 18 to 70-year-old alopecia patients suitable for DPC. In this sample, this clonotype turned up many times.

This sample comprised whole blood, obtained in connection with sensitization to the hapten diphenylcyclopropenone (DPC). The receptor comes from a woman aged 35 to 49 with alopecia areata. Some clones in this sample may be carry-over from other donors' samples. The chain uses TRBV29-1 and TRBJ2-2; D ambiguous. CDR3 protein: CSVVLESGELFF. CDR3 bases: TGCAGCGTTGTCCTCGAGTCCGGGGAGCTGTTTTTT.